These 13 T cell receptor beta chains were all obtained from the same sample, sequenced in a study of cytomegalovirus exposure and HLA in healthy donors. TCRdb's copy holds only in-frame clones and misses some; the assay was immunoSEQ multiplex PCR. This table has roughly 180,000 clones, 75% to 90% appearing once. Sequencing was done on a sample of PBMCs. These receptors were taken from a young man in good health and CMV-seropositive.

The V gene is TRBV4-3, the J gene TRBJ2-3, with 9 nucleotides matching TRBD2. This CDR3 is 16 amino acids long. The germline CDR1 and CDR2 sequences are LGHNA and YSLEER. Losses at the gene ends were 4 bases for V and 3 bases for J; bases not matched to a gene: 8. The CDR3 DNA reads TGCGCCAGCAGCCCCGAGGTAGCGGGAGTAACAGATACGCAGTATTTT. It yields the protein CASSPEVAGVTDTQYF.

The chain combines TRBV28 with TRBJ2-3, with 12 bases that match TRBD2. Trimming at V came to 3 bases and at J to 5 bases, leaving 3 bases not matched to a gene. The germline gives CDR1 MDHEN, CDR2 SYDVKM. This CDR3 region has 15 residues. Here the CDR3 DNA reads TGTGCCAGCAGTTTCTCGGGACTAGCGGGAGATACGCAGTATTTT. Residues: CASSFSGLAGDTQYF. Looking up the rest from reference TRBV28 and TRBJ2-3 gives the full variable domain: DVKVTQSSRYLVKRTGEKVFLECVQDMDHENMFWYRQDPGLGLRLIYFSYDVKMKEKGDIPEGYSVSREKKERFSLILESASTNQTSMYLCASSFSGLAGDTQYFGPGTRLTVL.

This chain's CDR3 is CASSTRTSGYNEQFF. The CDR3 bases are TGTGCCAGCAGCACTAGGACTAGCGGTTACAATGAGCAGTTCTTC. The rearrangement links TRBV11-3 to TRBJ2-1; TRBD2 matches at 10 bases. CDR1 is SGHNT and CDR2 is YENEEA in the germline V gene. The V gene end was trimmed by 5 bases and the J gene end by 4 bases; junction bases not matched to a gene: 5. The CDR3 covers 15 residues. The full variable domain, rest sourced from reference TRBV11-3 and TRBJ2-1, is EAGVVQSPRYKIIEKKQPVAFWCNPISGHNTLYWYLQNLGQGPELLIRYENEEAVDDSQLPKDRFSAERLKGVDSTLKIQPAELGDSAVYLCASSTRTSGYNEQFFGPGTRLTVL.

This chain connects TRBV30 to TRBJ2-5, with 7 bases matching TRBD1. Unmatched junction bases numbered 6, after V lost 5 bases and J lost 3 bases. From germline, CDR1 is GTSNPN and CDR2 SVGIG (reference sequence). The CDR3 has 13 amino acids. CDR3 sequence: CAWGEQGKETQYF. In DNA, the CDR3 is TGTGCCTGGGGGGAACAGGGGAAAGAGACCCAGTACTTC.

The rearrangement links TRBV5-1 to TRBJ2-2; D perhaps matches TRBD2 (5 bases). Germline assignment: CDR1 SGHRS and CDR2 YFSETQ. There are 15 residues in the CDR3. V was pared by 4 bases and J by 4 bases, with 14 bases between. DNA for the CDR3: TGCGCCAGCAGCACCTCTAGCTCGGCCACCGGGGAGCTGTTTTTT. Translation gives CASSTSSSATGELFF.

The CDR3 bases are TGTGCCAGCAGCCAGATGGTGCCTAGCGGGTTAACGAGGGGGGATGAGCAGTTCTTC. Encoded protein: CASSQMVPSGLTRGDEQFF. This sequence joins TRBV9 and TRBJ2-1; 8 nucleotides match TRBD2. CDR1 SGDLS and CDR2 YYNGEE come from the germline V gene. The CDR3 sequence is 19 residues long. The V gene end was trimmed by 4 bases and the J gene end by 8 bases; junction bases not matched to a gene: 23. Supplemented by reference TRBV9 and TRBJ2-1, the full variable domain reads DSGVTQTPKHLITATGQRVTLRCSPRSGDLSVYWYQQSLDQGLQFLIQYYNGEERAKGNILERFSAQQFPDLHSELNLSSLELGDSALYFCASSQMVPSGLTRGDEQFFGPGTRLTVL.

A single count supports this clone. V and J are TRBV30 and TRBJ2-3, with 7 bases identical to TRBD2. This CDR3 spans 17 amino acids. J was trimmed by 0 bases and V by 3 bases; bases with no gene match: 12. CDR1 and CDR2 from the germline V gene are GTSNPN and SVGIG (reference sequence). The CDR3 here is CAWSQNAGAVSTDTQYF. CDR3 coding DNA: TGTGCCTGGAGCCAGAACGCGGGAGCGGTTAGCACAGATACGCAGTATTTT.

This clone is a singleton in its sample. V is TRBV4-2 and J is TRBJ1-2, with D possibly TRBD1 on 6 matching bases. The CDR3 runs 16 residues. The V gene lost 0 bases and the J gene lost 4 bases, with 15 bases spanning the gap. CDR1 is LGHNA, CDR2 YNFKEQ, per germline. CDR3 bases: TGTGCCAGCAGCCAAGAAGGGGGTTTGGATACCTATGGCTACACCTTC. Protein: CASSQEGGLDTYGYTF.

In its sample, this clone was seen many times. This chain links TRBV5-4 with TRBJ2-7; 9 positions agree with TRBD1. CDR1 SGHNT and CDR2 YYREEE come from the germline V gene (reference sequence). This CDR3 has 14 amino acids. V trimming: 3 bases; J trimming: 3 bases; junction bases outside the gene matches: 4. CDR3 DNA: TGTGCCAGCAGCTCAGGACAGGGGATCTACGAGCAGTACTTC. Its protein product is CASSSGQGIYEQYF.

This chain links TRBV2 with TRBJ2-3, with D possibly being TRBD1 (5 bases). This CDR3 is 15 amino acids long. Deletions cut 4 bases from V and 2 bases from J, with 13 bases between. The germline gives CDR1 SNHLY, CDR2 FYNNEI. The CDR3 reads CASSVARAITDTQYF. The CDR3 coding sequence is TGTGCCAGCAGTGTCGCCAGGGCCATCACAGATACGCAGTATTTT. The full variable domain, rest sourced from reference TRBV2 and TRBJ2-3, is EPEVTQTPSHQVTQMGQEVILRCVPISNHLYFYWYRQILGQKVEFLVSFYNNEISEKSEIFDDQFSVERPDGSNFTLKIRSTKLEDSAMYFCASSVARAITDTQYFGPGTRLTVL.

This rearrangement joins TRBV2 to TRBJ2-5, with 9 bases that match TRBD1. J was trimmed by 5 bases and V by 8 bases; bases with no gene match: 15. Germline CDR1 reads SNHLY; CDR2 reads FYNNEI. CDR3 length equals 16 residues. The CDR3 nucleotides are TGTGCCAGCCAAGCTGCCGACAGGGGGGATTGGGAGACCCAGTACTTC. Protein product: CASQAADRGDWETQYF.

This chain connects TRBV18 to TRBJ2-7; the D gene is possibly TRBD2 (6 bases). This CDR3 has 13 residues. Looked up from germline, CDR1 is KGHSH and CDR2 is LQKENI. Trimming took off 2 bases at V and 6 bases at J, with 11 bases between the two ends. CDR3 in amino acids: CASSPGQGGEQYF. In DNA form, the CDR3 reads TGTGCCAGCTCACCAGGGCAGGGAGGCGAGCAGTACTTC.

The chain has TRBV27 and TRBJ2-1; 14 nucleotides line up with TRBD2. The CDR3 has 15 amino acids. V gave up 5 bases and J gave up 6 bases; unmatched junction bases: 3. Looked up from germline, CDR1 is MNHEY and CDR2 is SMNVEV (reference sequence). The CDR3 protein is CASSLTSGRGNEQFF. The CDR3 region has the DNA TGTGCCAGCAGTCTGACTAGCGGGAGGGGCAATGAGCAGTTCTTC.